This TCR beta chain is from a study of blood T cell repertoires in COVID-19. As for the study in general: Sources were T cells, B-cell-depleted T cells, or PBMCs; the material itself was cDNA or gDNA.

Produced via immunoSEQ multiplex PCR; TCRdb's table is partial and in-frame only. The sample consists of about 200,000 clones, roughly nine tenths of them appearing once. Researchers sorted participants into cohorts using their self-reported clinical history. Per germline, CDR1 MDHEN and CDR2 SYDVKM. CDR3 length: 16 residues. Trimming removed 8 bases at V and 0 bases at J, with 14 bases between. The rearrangement joins TRBV28 to TRBJ1-6; the D gene is possibly TRBD1 (6 bases). The sequenced sample consisted of PBMCs or T cells enriched from blood (not recorded which). The TCR sequence derives from a young woman who had recovered from COVID-19. The CDR3 protein is CASSKAGDSYNSPLHF. In DNA, the CDR3 is TGTGCCAGCTCAAAGGCAGGGGACTCCTATAATTCACCCCTCCACTTT.